The 3 T cell receptor beta chains in this list originate from one sample, sequenced in a study of blood T cell repertoires in COVID-19. Profiling relied on immunoSEQ multiplex PCR, and the TCRdb table lists in-frame clones only, not all of them. The data hold 190,000 or so clones, with about 87% observed a single time. The sample was peripheral blood. Every receptor here comes from a woman between 18 and 29 years old who had recovered from COVID-19.

In this sample, this clone turned up once. The chain is built from TRBV7-2 and TRBJ1-3, with a weak D call TRBD1 (6 bases). The CDR3 totals 16 residues. Trimming stripped 5 bases from V and 0 bases from J, with 14 bases between. Germline loops: CDR1 SGHTA, CDR2 FQGNSA. DNA of the CDR3: TGTGCCAGCAGCGCCGGACAGAGAAGCTCTGGAAACACCATATATTTT. As protein: CASSAGQRSSGNTIYF.

The chain joins TRBV4-3 to TRBJ2-2; D gene uncertain. The CDR3 consists of 16 residues. The V end lost 1 base, the J end lost 1 base, and 10 bases lay between the germline ends. Germline loops: CDR1 LGHNA, CDR2 YSLEER. Written as DNA, the CDR3 is TGCGCCAGCAGCCAAGGAGCGCACCTGAACACCGGGGAGCTGTTTTTT. This encodes CASSQGAHLNTGELFF.

CDR3 amino acids: CASIYQGGNTEAFF. CDR3 coding DNA: TGTGCCAGCATTTACCAGGGGGGGAACACTGAAGCTTTCTTT. The rearrangement uses TRBV2 and TRBJ1-1, with 7 nucleotides matching TRBD1. The CDR3 length is 14 residues. J lost 1 base, V lost 7 bases, and 6 bases had no gene match. Per the germline V gene, CDR1 is SNHLY and CDR2 is FYNNEI.